This T cell receptor (beta chain) was sequenced during a study of T-cell memory formation after mild COVID-19. On this clonotype itself: As yet, its antigen is unknown.

Study conclusions and caveats: Certain responding clones were present in pre-infection memory, suggesting participation of cross-reactive memory.

TCRdb used MiXCR to reprocess the 5' RACE reads, holding one entry per CDR3 protein. This sample has under 110,000 distinct CDR3 sequences, with about 15% found just once. The V and J ends lost 1 base and 5 bases respectively, with 11 bases between them. The germline gives CDR1 LGHDT, CDR2 YNNKEL (reference sequence). The CDR3 is 14 residues long. The chain is built from TRBV3-1 and TRBJ1-1; D is perhaps TRBD1 (5 bases). Specimen: PBMCs or a T cell subset sorted from them (not recorded which). The sequence derives from an adult woman who had mild COVID-19 (a few samples of this study predate the infection). Cell type and time point are not known. CDR3 amino acids: CASSQAGGGTEAFF. The DNA of the CDR3 is TGTGCCAGCAGCCAAGCGGGGGGAGGAACTGAAGCTTTCTTT.